Listed below are T cell receptor beta chains from one sample, sequenced in a study of T-cell reconstitution after alpha-beta-depleted transplantation in children. TCRdb re-called the PCR reads through MiXCR, storing one row per CDR3 protein. The table lists about 440,000 distinct CDR3 sequences, 43% of them singletons. Sequenced material: PBMCs, taken before TCRalphabeta/CD19-depleted stem cell transplant. The origin of the receptors is a girl aged 2 to 10 with aplastic anemia, due to receive a stem cell transplant. Both conserved end residues are trimmed from each CDR3. Size values are once, few and many counts, or a class for expanded clones, and some rows have none.

V	size	J	CDR3
TRBV5-1	.	TRBJ2-3	ASSLAGRELDTQY
TRBV20-1	.	TRBJ2-7	SATREEDEQY
TRBV2	few	TRBJ2-7	ASRGTHYPYEQY
TRBV20-1	.	TRBJ1-1	SARSTSRAF
TRBV30	.	TRBJ2-7	AWSALGGSDEQY
TRBV20-1	.	TRBJ1-4	SAGEGTEKLF
TRBV30	.	TRBJ2-7	AWSLTGPYEQY
TRBV2	few	TRBJ2-7	ASRQSFPGPSYEQY
TRBV11-2	.	TRBJ2-5	ASSLSAGQGQETQY
TRBV28	.	TRBJ2-2	ASSPRRGNVGELF
TRBV28	.	TRBJ2-5	ASSLGGTAPAQETQY
TRBV6-1	.	TRBJ1-5	ASRDRFYSNQPQH
TRBV5-5	.	TRBJ2-3	ASSLEPVGDTQY
TRBV5-1	.	TRBJ1-2	ASSLETGGNYGYT
TRBV27	many	TRBJ2-4	ASSWLRGGNIQY
TRBV20-1	once	TRBJ1-5	SPVRQPQH
TRBV4-3	few	TRBJ2-1	ASSQRTSGNEQF
TRBV6-1	.	TRBJ2-7	ASRGQGRGEQY
TRBV20-1	.	TRBJ2-7	SARVVGTSSYEQY
TRBV10-3	few	TRBJ2-1	AISRTRNNEQF
TRBV15	.	TRBJ2-7	ATSRPGGEQY
TRBV20-1	.	TRBJ2-7	SASPQTGLYEQY
TRBV5-5	.	TRBJ2-7	ASSSRLAGRSNEQY
TRBV7-2	.	TRBJ2-1	ASRRAGGYNEQF
TRBV7-2	.	TRBJ2-5	ASSLASVRETQY
TRBV9	.	TRBJ2-1	ASRHRGVRGGRAAYNEQF
TRBV10-3	.	TRBJ2-1	AISGTSGNNEQF
TRBV27	.	TRBJ2-7	ASSQKGLAGIYEQY
TRBV4-2	many	TRBJ2-3	ASSQVTGGPDTQY
TRBV7-2	.	TRBJ2-5	ASSSNRLAVTQETQY
TRBV20-1	.	TRBJ2-3	SAQLSTSGRGDTQY
TRBV7-6	.	TRBJ2-7	ASSLVGESYEQY
TRBV7-2	many	TRBJ2-2	ASSVRQGTGELF
TRBV28	.	TRBJ2-7	ASSLRGGSASYEQY
TRBV12-3/TRBV12-4	.	TRBJ2-5	ASNTRGAGTQY
TRBV7-3	.	TRBJ2-3	ASSLTLVSTDTQY
TRBV29-1	.	TRBJ2-5	SVEDYQETQY
TRBV20-1	.	TRBJ1-2	SARDQGGADYT
TRBV5-1	.	TRBJ2-1	ASSLDSGSFDEQF
TRBV7-9	few	TRBJ1-5	ASSLASSYSNQPQH
TRBV5-1	many	TRBJ2-7	ASSLAPAEATYEQY
TRBV5-1	few	TRBJ1-2	ASSPGQGRRSGYT
TRBV28	few	TRBJ2-7	ASRAGQRIREQY
TRBV27	many	TRBJ2-1	ASSLTPSGSFEQF
TRBV6-4	many	TRBJ2-7	ASSASLGGAGEQY
TRBV6-2/TRBV6-3	.	TRBJ2-3	ASSYSARTGITDTQY
TRBV5-6	many	TRBJ2-7	ASSRPGTGGDEQY
TRBV14	.	TRBJ1-2	ASSRDSIYGYT
TRBV4-2	few	TRBJ2-6	ASSHTSNVLT
TRBV7-6	once	TRBJ2-3	ASSLAGITQVLTDTQY
TRBV20-1	.	TRBJ2-3	SARGTGTMYTQY
TRBV5-4	.	TRBJ2-7	ASSYNRDRGYEQY
TRBV20-1	many	TRBJ2-3	SARSNRYTDTQY